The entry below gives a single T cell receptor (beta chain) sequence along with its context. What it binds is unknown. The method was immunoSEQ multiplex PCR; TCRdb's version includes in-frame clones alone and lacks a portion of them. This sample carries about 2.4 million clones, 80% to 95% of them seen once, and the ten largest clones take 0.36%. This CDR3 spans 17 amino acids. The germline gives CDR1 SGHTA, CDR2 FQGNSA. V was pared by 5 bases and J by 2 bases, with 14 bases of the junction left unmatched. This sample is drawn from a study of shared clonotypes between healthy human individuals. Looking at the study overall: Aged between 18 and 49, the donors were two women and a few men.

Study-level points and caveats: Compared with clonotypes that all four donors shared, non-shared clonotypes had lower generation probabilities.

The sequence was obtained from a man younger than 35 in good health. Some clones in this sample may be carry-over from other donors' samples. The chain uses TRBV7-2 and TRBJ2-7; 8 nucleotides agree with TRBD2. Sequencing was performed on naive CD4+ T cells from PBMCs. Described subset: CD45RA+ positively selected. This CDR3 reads CASSTRQSLAGTYEQYF. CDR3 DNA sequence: TGTGCCAGCAGCACTCGACAATCCCTAGCGGGTACCTACGAGCAGTACTTC.